This T cell receptor (beta chain) was recorded in a study of graft-versus-host responses after intestinal transplantation. About the study: The recipients all started with anti-thymocyte globulin induction and then took tacrolimus and steroids for two to four years.

As regards this clone: Antigen unknown.

The CDR3 runs to 13 residues. Germline CDR1 WNHNN, CDR2 SYGVQD (reference sequence). The V and J ends lost 6 bases and 6 bases, in that order; junction bases with no gene match: 2. Sequencing was performed with immunoSEQ multiplex PCR; in TCRdb, only in-frame clones are kept and a portion is missing. The sample lists about 20,000 clones, approximately 86% occurring once. Regarding the study as a whole: Where graft-donor T cell macrochimerism was present, patients had high graft-versus-host to host-versus-graft clonal ratios in allografts. Maximum circulating GvH clone levels tracked with early post-transplant HvG decreases. GvH clones turned up in recipient marrow; some had shown up first in ileum or blood.

The J gene is TRBJ1-1, the V gene TRBV10-1, with TRBD1 matching 12 bases. The sample consisted of PBMCs, taken 220 to 240 days after intestinal transplant. This TCR was recovered from a human patient who received an intestinal transplant, so some T cells may come from the graft donor. Here the CDR3 DNA reads TGCGCCAGCAGCGGGACAGGGGGCCCTGAAGCTTTCTTT. The encoded protein is CASSGTGGPEAFF.